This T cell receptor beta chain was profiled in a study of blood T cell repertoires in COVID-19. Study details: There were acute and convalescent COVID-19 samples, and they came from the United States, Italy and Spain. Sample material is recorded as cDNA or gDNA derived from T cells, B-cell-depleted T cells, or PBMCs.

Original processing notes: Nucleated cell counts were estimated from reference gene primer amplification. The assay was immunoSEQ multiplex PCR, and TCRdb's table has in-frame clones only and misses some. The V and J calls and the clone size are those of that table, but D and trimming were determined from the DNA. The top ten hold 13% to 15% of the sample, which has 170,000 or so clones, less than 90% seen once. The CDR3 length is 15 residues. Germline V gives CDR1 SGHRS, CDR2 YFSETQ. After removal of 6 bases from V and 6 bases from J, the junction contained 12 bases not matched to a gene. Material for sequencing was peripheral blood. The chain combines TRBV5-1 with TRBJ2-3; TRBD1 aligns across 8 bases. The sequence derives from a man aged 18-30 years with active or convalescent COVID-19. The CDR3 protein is CASTETGDPRDTQYF. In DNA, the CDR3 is TGCGCCAGCACAGAGACAGGGGACCCTAGGGATACGCAGTATTTT.